Each of the 29 T cell receptor beta chains below was sequenced from the same sample in a study of blood T cell repertoires in COVID-19. TCRdb's table, derived via immunoSEQ multiplex PCR, lists solely in-frame clones and lacks some. The data contain some 150,000 clones, roughly 84% of them singletons. The sequencing sample was made of peripheral blood. The receptors shown here come from a human donor in a cohort sampled during active COVID-19.

Here the CDR3 reads CASSEGQGIEEKLFF. CDR3 in DNA: TGTGCCAGCAGTGAAGGACAGGGTATTGAAGAAAAACTGTTTTTT. This rearrangement joins TRBV2 to TRBJ1-4; 7 nucleotides match TRBD1. Looked up from germline, CDR1 is SNHLY and CDR2 is FYNNEI. V lost 1 base and J lost 8; bases outside the gene matches: 7. The CDR3 contains 15 residues.

As concerns this clone: An end of the junction differs from the germline gene, which may be a read error. The CDR3 coding sequence is TGTGCCAGCAGTTACTCCAGCGCGGGGGCGATGAATGAGCAGTTCTTC. Its protein product is CASSYSSAGAMNEQFF. V usage is TRBV6-4 and J usage is TRBJ2-1; the D gene is possibly TRBD2 (7 bases). CDR3 length equals 16 residues. The germline gives CDR1 MRHNA, CDR2 SNTAGT.

The chain combines TRBV18 with TRBJ2-1; TRBD1 might be the D (6 bases). V lost 3 bases and J 15 bases, leaving 21 bases between the germline ends. The CDR3 length is 14 residues. CDR1 KGHSH and CDR2 LQKENI come from the germline V gene. CDR3 loop: CASSPGAGAPFLFF. CDR3 DNA: TGTGCCAGCTCACCTGGGGCAGGGGCACCTTTTCTGTTCTTC.

This chain links TRBV27 with TRBJ1-1; D ambiguous. V dropped 3 bases and J dropped 7 bases, with 12 bases sitting between them. In germline, CDR1 is MNHEY, CDR2 SMNVEV (reference sequence). The CDR3 has 13 residues. CDR3 residues: CASSLAGGREAFF. CDR3 DNA sequence: TGTGCCAGCAGTTTGGCCGGAGGGCGTGAAGCTTTCTTT.

The chain employs TRBV19 and TRBJ1-5; tentatively, D is TRBD1 (5 bases). Trimming shortened V by 2 bases and J by 2 bases, and 10 bases separated the two germline ends. This CDR3 spans 15 amino acids. CDR1 is LNHDA and CDR2 is SQIVND in the germline V gene (reference sequence). The CDR3 reads CASSILGEGNQPQHF. In DNA, the CDR3 is TGTGCCAGTAGTATATTAGGGGAGGGCAATCAGCCCCAGCATTTT.

This chain joins TRBV4-1 and TRBJ2-7; TRBD2 might be the D (6 bases). Per the germline V gene, CDR1 is MGHRA and CDR2 is YSYEKL. The CDR3 spans 13 residues. The ends were cut back, 9 bases at V and 0 bases at J, with 12 bases in the middle. CDR3 in DNA: TGCGCCAGTTCACTAGCAGTCTCCTACGAGCAGTACTTC. Translated: CASSLAVSYEQYF.

About this clone itself: One end of the junction is discordant with germline, which a read error may explain. CDR3: CSARDSNPIF. The CDR3 region has the DNA TGCAGTGCTAGAGACAGTAATCCCATTTTC. This sequence joins TRBV20-1 and TRBJ2-7, with D unresolved. The CDR3 extends over 10 amino acids. The V gene's germline CDR1 is DFQATT and CDR2 SNEGSKA (reference sequence).

V gene TRBV6-4 combines with J gene TRBJ2-3; the D gene is possibly TRBD2 (6 bases). The CDR3 spans 15 residues. With 4 bases removed from V and 5 bases from J, the gap between germline ends came to 16 bases. The germline V gene encodes CDR1 MRHNA and CDR2 SNTAGT. The CDR3 region is CASSVTLGGRDTQYF. Written as DNA, the CDR3 is TGTGCCAGCAGTGTCACTTTGGGGGGAAGAGATACGCAGTATTTT.

This clone was picked up one time. The V gene is TRBV25-1, the J gene TRBJ2-2, with TRBD1 matching 7 bases. The germline gives CDR1 MGHDK, CDR2 SYGVNS. With 10 bases clipped from V and 7 bases from J, the junction kept 6 bases outside the gene matches. The length of the CDR3 is 12 residues. CDR3: CAIRTGVGELFF. As DNA, the CDR3 is TGTGCCATCCGCACAGGGGTCGGGGAGCTGTTTTTT.

The gene calls are TRBV2 and TRBJ2-2; TRBD2 matches at 9 bases. The germline V gene encodes CDR1 SNHLY and CDR2 FYNNEI. V lost 6 bases to trimming and J lost 7 bases; unmatched junction nucleotides: 9. The CDR3 loop spans 15 amino acids. As DNA, the CDR3 is TGTGCCAGCAGCTTAGCGGGGGCCCGGGACGGGGAGCTGTTTTTT. Residues: CASSLAGARDGELFF.

This clone has a handful of counts. V usage is TRBV24-1 and J usage is TRBJ1-1; 9 bases are a match to TRBD1. The V and J ends lost 5 bases and 0 bases, in that order; junction bases with no gene match: 12. Germline V gene lookup returns CDR1 KGHDR and CDR2 SFDVKD. This CDR3 region has 18 residues. In nucleotides, the CDR3 is TGTGCCACCAGTGGACCGACAGGGGGGGCCGGAATGAACACTGAAGCTTTCTTT. It encodes CATSGPTGGAGMNTEAFF.

This clone came up a few times. The V call is TRBV21-1, the J call TRBJ1-2; the tabulated D call, TRBD1, remains unverified against the DNA. TRBV21-1 has pseudogene status. The CDR3 extends over 13 amino acids. The CDR3 loop is CASRPTGLYGYTF. CDR3 coding DNA: TGTGCCAGCAGGCCTACAGGGCTCTATGGCTACACCTTC.

V and J are TRBV7-9 and TRBJ2-7; D uncertain. The CDR3 runs to 11 residues. CDR1 and CDR2 (germline): SEHNR, FQNEAQ (reference sequence). Trimming removed 4 bases from V and 5 bases from J, with 6 bases in between. The CDR3 protein is CASSSYDEQYF. CDR3 DNA sequence: TGTGCCAGCAGCTCCTACGACGAGCAGTACTTC. The full variable domain, with the rest looked up from reference TRBV7-9 and TRBJ2-7, is DTGVSQNPRHKITKRGQNVTFRCDPISEHNRLYWYRQTLGQGPEFLTYFQNEAQLEKSRLLSDRFSAERPKGSFSTLEIQRTEQGDSAMYLCASSSYDEQYFGPGTRLTVT.

V gene TRBV5-8 combines with J gene TRBJ1-2; perhaps TRBD1 as D (5 bases). This CDR3 contains 13 residues. Germline V lookup: CDR1 SGHTS, CDR2 YDEGEE. Trimming left V 2 bases short and J 7 bases short, with 12 bases between. CDR3 nucleotide sequence: TGTGCCAGCAGCTTTCAGGGATTGAGTGGCTACACCTTC. Its protein is CASSFQGLSGYTF. Using reference TRBV5-8 and TRBJ1-2 for the parts outside the CDR3, the full variable domain is EAGVTQSPTHLIKTRGQQATLRCSPISGHTSVYWYQQALGLGLQFLLWYDEGEERNRGNFPPRFSGRQFPNYSSELNVNALELEDSALYLCASSFQGLSGYTFGSGTRLTVV.

This rearrangement joins TRBV27 to TRBJ2-1, with D maybe TRBD2 (6 bases). Trimming removed 8 bases at V and 5 bases at J, with 16 bases between. This CDR3 comprises 14 residues. Germline V CDR1 and CDR2: MNHEY, SMNVEV (reference sequence). CDR3 DNA: TGTGCCAGCGAGTCAGGCGGGGTGAACAATGAGCAGTTCTTC. Amino acids: CASESGGVNNEQFF.

This clone appeared once. The chain links TRBV4-1 to TRBJ1-2, with 11 positions matching TRBD1. The V gene's germline CDR1 is MGHRA and CDR2 YSYEKL. This CDR3 comprises 15 residues. The junction had 0 bases not matched to a gene; V was cut back by 1 base and J by 2 bases. The CDR3 nucleotides are TGCGCCAGCAGCCAAGGGACAGGGGGCAACTATGGCTACACCTTC. Translated, it gives CASSQGTGGNYGYTF.

The chain carries TRBV10-3 and TRBJ1-2; D unresolved. The CDR3 is 14 residues long. Germline assignment: CDR1 ENHRY and CDR2 SYGVKD. The V and J ends lost 2 bases and 7 bases respectively, with 14 bases between them. The CDR3 loop reads CAISEPLGLAGYTF. DNA for the CDR3: TGTGCCATCAGTGAGCCGCTAGGGCTAGCTGGCTACACCTTC.

There are many counts of this clone. V gene TRBV29-1 combines with J gene TRBJ2-1; 9 bases map to TRBD1. J lost 8 bases, V lost 3 bases, and 8 bases had no gene match. The V gene's germline CDR1 is SQVTM and CDR2 ANQGSEA. The length of the CDR3 is 14 residues. CDR3 DNA sequence: TGCAGCGTTGACGGACAGGGGCTGGGGGATGAGCAGTTCTTC. It is translated as CSVDGQGLGDEQFF.

V and J are TRBV4-1 and TRBJ2-3; 9 bases map to TRBD2. In germline, CDR1 is MGHRA, CDR2 YSYEKL. This CDR3 comprises 17 residues. Germline trimming cut 1 base from V and 2 bases from J; bases unmatched to any gene: 7. The CDR3 region is CASSQGSGGRSTDTQYF. The DNA for the CDR3 is TGCGCCAGCAGCCAAGGTAGCGGGGGCCGGTCCACAGATACGCAGTATTTT.

This chain links TRBV14 with TRBJ2-2, with D possibly TRBD1 on 5 matching bases. Germline V CDR1 and CDR2: SGHDN, FVKESK. V was cut by 2 bases and J by 2 bases, with 15 bases left in between. This CDR3 has 17 residues. The CDR3 DNA sequence: TGTGCCAGCAGCCAAAGGGGCCGAAGACCTAACACCGGGGAGCTGTTTTTT. This translates into CASSQRGRRPNTGELFF.

V gene TRBV7-2 combines with J gene TRBJ2-7; the D gene is possibly TRBD1 (7 bases). CDR1 and CDR2 from the germline V gene are SGHTA and FQGNSA. CDR3 length equals 14 residues. Trimming removed 4 bases from V and 3 bases from J, with 13 bases in between. The CDR3 loop reads CASSSGGTFYEQYF. The CDR3, as DNA: TGTGCCAGCAGCTCAGGGGGGACTTTCTACGAGCAGTACTTC.

The chain carries TRBV7-9 and TRBJ1-3, with D hard to call. Trimming left V 2 bases short and J 0 bases short, with 8 bases between. The CDR3 has 15 residues. Germline CDR1 SEHNR, CDR2 FQNEAQ (reference sequence). The DNA of the CDR3 is TGTGCCAGCAGCTTAATAAGTAGCTCTGGAAACACCATATATTTT. Residues: CASSLISSSGNTIYF.

The rearrangement uses TRBV28 and TRBJ1-4; TRBD1 agrees at 7 bases. The trim removed 7 bases at V and 10 bases at J, leaving 12 bases unmatched. The CDR3 has 14 residues. Per the germline V gene, CDR1 is MDHEN and CDR2 is SYDVKM. CDR3 DNA sequence: TGTGCCAGCACCGGGACAGCGGGCCTCGGAAAACTGTTTTTT. It encodes CASTGTAGLGKLFF.

The V gene is TRBV10-3, the J gene TRBJ2-7; 10 nucleotides line up with TRBD2. The germline V gene has CDR1 ENHRY and CDR2 SYGVKD. The J segment lost 2 bases and the V segment lost 6 bases, leaving 4 bases of the junction unmatched. There are 14 residues in the CDR3. The chain's CDR3 is CAIRAAGGTYEQYF. Written as DNA, the CDR3 is TGTGCCATCAGAGCAGCGGGGGGGACCTACGAGCAGTACTTC.

V usage is TRBV11-3 and J usage is TRBJ1-3; D not certain. Germline-derived CDR1 and CDR2 are SGHNT and YENEEA. The CDR3 is 14 amino acids. V was shortened by 1 base and J by 1 base, with 5 bases between the two germline ends. CDR3 protein: CASSLGGSGNTIYF. The CDR3 region has the DNA TGTGCCAGCAGCTTAGGAGGGTCTGGAAACACCATATATTTT.

The rearrangement uses TRBV4-1 and TRBJ1-1; the D is unclear. Trimming cost V 3 bases and J 2 bases, with 13 bases left between them. CDR3 length: 15 residues. The germline CDR1 and CDR2 sequences are MGHRA and YSYEKL. CDR3 DNA: TGCGCCAGCAGCCATACCGGGTCCCTCAACACTGAAGCTTTCTTT. Protein sequence: CASSHTGSLNTEAFF.

J is TRBJ2-7 and V is TRBV25-1; 9 positions agree with TRBD1. J was trimmed by 4 bases and V by 6 bases; bases with no gene match: 7. The CDR3 runs to 14 residues. CDR1 and CDR2 from the germline V gene are MGHDK and SYGVNS. CDR3 nucleotide sequence: TGTGCCAGCAGAGAAACAGGGGGCTCATACGAGCAGTACTTC. Amino acid sequence: CASRETGGSYEQYF.

The V gene is TRBV27, the J gene TRBJ1-6; 9 nucleotides align to TRBD1. J gave up 7 bases and V 5 bases, and 6 bases lay outside the gene matches. CDR3 size: 15 residues. Germline CDR1 reads MNHEY; CDR2 reads SMNVEV (reference sequence). CDR3 region: CASSERQGGNSPLHF. DNA of the CDR3: TGTGCCAGCAGTGAACGACAGGGGGGGAATTCACCCCTCCACTTT.

This CDR3 reads CSAGRLNTEAFF. CDR3 coding DNA: TGCAGCGCGGGACGGTTGAACACTGAAGCTTTCTTT. V gene TRBV29-1 combines with J gene TRBJ1-1; D is perhaps TRBD1 (5 bases). This CDR3 is 12 amino acids long. Trimming left V 7 bases short and J 0 bases short, with 9 bases between. CDR1 and CDR2 (germline): SQVTM, ANQGSEA.